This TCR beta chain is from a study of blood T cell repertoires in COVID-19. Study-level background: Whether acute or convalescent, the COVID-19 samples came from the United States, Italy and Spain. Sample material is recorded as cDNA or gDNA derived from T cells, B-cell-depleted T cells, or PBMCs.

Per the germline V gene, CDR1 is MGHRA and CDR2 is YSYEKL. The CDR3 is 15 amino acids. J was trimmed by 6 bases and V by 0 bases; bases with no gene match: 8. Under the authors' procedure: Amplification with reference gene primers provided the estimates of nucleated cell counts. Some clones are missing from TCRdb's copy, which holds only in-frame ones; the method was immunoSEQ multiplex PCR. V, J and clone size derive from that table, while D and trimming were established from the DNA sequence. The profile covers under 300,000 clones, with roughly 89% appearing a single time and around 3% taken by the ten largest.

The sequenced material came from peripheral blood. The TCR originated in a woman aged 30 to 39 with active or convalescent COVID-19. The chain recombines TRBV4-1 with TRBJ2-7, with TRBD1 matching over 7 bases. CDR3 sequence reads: CASSQDLRQGGEQYF. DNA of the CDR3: TGCGCCAGCAGCCAAGACCTTAGACAGGGCGGCGAGCAGTACTTC.